This passage covers 30 T cell receptor beta chains from one sample sequenced in a study of blood T cells in healthy people across ages. A second PCR of about 6 to 11 cycles used a sample-barcoded 5' primer and a J-beta primer mix. TCRdb fed the 5' RACE reads into MiXCR, producing one record per CDR3 protein. The sample contains hundreds of thousands of distinct CDR3 sequences, roughly 56% of which appear only once. Input material: blood. The receptors were sampled from a middle-aged man in good health.

The gene calls are TRBV15 and TRBJ2-7; maybe TRBD2 (5 bases). The germline V gene has CDR1 LNHNV and CDR2 YYDKDF (reference sequence). V gave up 7 bases and J gave up 6 bases, with 10 bases separating them. The CDR3 is 11 amino acids. CDR3 region: CATKEETEQYF. The CDR3 region has the DNA TGTGCCACCAAGGAGGAAACCGAGCAGTACTTC.

This clonotype was seen more than once but under ten times. This chain uses TRBV6-6 with TRBJ2-7; unclear D gene. The length of the CDR3 is 12 residues. Trimming took off 6 bases at V and 4 bases at J, with 10 bases between the two ends. Germline V gene lookup returns CDR1 MNHNY and CDR2 SVGAGI (reference sequence). CDR3 DNA: TGTGCCAGCAGCCCCTACCCTTACGAGCAGTACTTC. Translation gives CASSPYPYEQYF.

The rearrangement joins TRBV5-1 to TRBJ2-7, with TRBD1 as a possible D gene (6 bases). Germline V CDR1 and CDR2: SGHRS, YFSETQ. Trimming took 4 bases from V and 1 from J, leaving 24 bases between them. The CDR3 is 18 amino acids. In DNA form, the CDR3 reads TGCGCCAGCAGCCCCGAGGGATCGCTGGGGGCTAATTCCTACGAGCAGTACTTC. It encodes CASSPEGSLGANSYEQYF. Complete variable domain (other parts from reference TRBV5-1 and TRBJ2-7): KAGVTQTPRYLIKTRGQQVTLSCSPISGHRSVSWYQQTPGQGLQFLFEYFSETQRNKGNFPGRFSGRQFSNSRSEMNVSTLELGDSALYLCASSPEGSLGANSYEQYFGPGTRLTVT.

This clonotype has a handful of counts. The V gene is TRBV6-2 or TRBV6-3, the J gene TRBJ2-3; TRBD2 matches at 7 bases. Germline V CDR1 and CDR2: MNHEY, SVGEGT. V shed 5 bases and J 5 bases; nucleotides not matched to a gene: 16. This CDR3 has 17 amino acids. CDR3 in DNA: TGTGCCAGCAGTGGGGGACCGGCGGGAGATGGTATAGATACGCAGTATTTT. It is translated as CASSGGPAGDGIDTQYF.

This chain connects TRBV4-2 to TRBJ2-6; 9 bases line up with TRBD1. Trimming at V came to 8 bases and at J to 0 bases, leaving 8 bases not matched to a gene. Germline V CDR1 and CDR2: LGHNA, YNFKEQ. This CDR3 has 17 residues. In nucleotides, the CDR3 is TGTGCCAGCCTCGGCGGACAGGGGAGCTCTGGGGCCAACGTCCTGACTTTC. Its protein is CASLGGQGSSGANVLTF.

This clonotype was recorded only once. V usage is TRBV25-1 and J usage is TRBJ2-3; D unclear. Germline V gene lookup returns CDR1 MGHDK and CDR2 SYGVNS. The CDR3 has 14 amino acids. V was cut by 0 bases and J by 0 bases, with 4 bases left in between. DNA of the CDR3: TGTGCCAGCAGTGAATATCGCAGCACAGATACGCAGTATTTT. This translates into CASSEYRSTDTQYF.

The chain couples TRBV9 to TRBJ2-7; 7 bases fit TRBD2. V dropped 3 bases and J dropped 3; count of bases not matched to a gene: 12. This CDR3 has 16 residues. Germline CDR1 SGDLS, CDR2 YYNGEE. As DNA, the CDR3 is TGTGCCAGCAGCGATAACCGGGACTATAGTAACTACGAGCAGTACTTC. Amino acid sequence: CASSDNRDYSNYEQYF.

The genes are TRBV5-5 and TRBJ2-6; D ambiguous. There are 16 residues in the CDR3. Deletions cut 4 bases from V and 3 bases from J, with 14 bases between. Germline assignment: CDR1 SGHKS and CDR2 YYEKEE (reference sequence). Here the CDR3 DNA reads TGTGCCAGCAGCAAAATTACGGTAAATGGGGCCAACGTCCTGACTTTC. Its translation is CASSKITVNGANVLTF.

The chain links TRBV7-3 to TRBJ2-1; 7 bases are a match to TRBD1. In germline, CDR1 is SGHTA, CDR2 FQGTGA. The V segment lost 3 bases and the J segment 7 bases; nucleotides outside the gene matches: 6. The CDR3 spans 14 residues. The CDR3: CASSFRQGDNEQFF. The CDR3 nucleotides are TGTGCCAGCAGCTTCCGGCAGGGGGATAATGAGCAGTTCTTC.

The rearrangement links TRBV19 to TRBJ2-5; 8 positions match TRBD2. The J call is doubtful: the DNA matches TRBJ2-7 better. The germline V gene encodes CDR1 LNHDA and CDR2 SQIVND (reference sequence). The CDR3 totals 18 residues. The CDR3 DNA follows: TGTGCCAGTAGTAACCAGCGGGAGTTACGATTGGGGAACTGCGAGCAGTACTTC. As protein: CASSNQRELRLGNCEQYF.

Only one count was recorded for this clonotype. J is TRBJ2-5 and V is TRBV3-1, with 7 bases fitting TRBD1. This CDR3 contains 15 residues. V trimming: 2 bases; J trimming: 11 bases; junction bases outside the gene matches: 14. Germline V gene data show CDR1 as LGHDT and CDR2 as YNNKEL (reference sequence). The CDR3 bases are TGTGCCAGCAGCCAATGGCGCAGGGGGTTAGGTGAGCAGTACTTC. This gives the protein CASSQWRRGLGEQYF.

J is TRBJ1-5 and V is TRBV19, with D possibly matching TRBD1 (6 bases). Per germline, CDR1 LNHDA and CDR2 SQIVND (reference sequence). The ends were cut back, 3 bases at V and 4 bases at J, with 7 bases in the middle. This CDR3 spans 13 amino acids. CDR3 in amino acids: CASSMDRNQPQHF. DNA for the CDR3: TGTGCCAGTAGTATGGACAGAAATCAGCCCCAGCATTTT.

This clonotype appeared a few times. This sequence joins TRBV7-2 and TRBJ2-5, with unresolved D. The CDR3 has 15 amino acids. With 4 bases removed from V and 1 base from J, the gap between germline ends came to 13 bases. Per germline, CDR1 SGHTA and CDR2 FQGNSA. DNA of the CDR3: TGTGCCAGCAGCTCCTCGAGTGTCGGCCAAGAGACCCAGTACTTC. Translating it yields CASSSSSVGQETQYF.

The chain uses TRBV5-5 and TRBJ2-4, with no clear D. The DNA end is more similar to TRBJ2-5, so the J call may be wrong. This CDR3 has 12 amino acids. CDR1 is SGHKS and CDR2 is YYEKEE in the germline V gene (reference sequence). DNA for the CDR3: TGTGCCAGCAGCCCTAATCCAGAGACCCAGTACTTC. Protein sequence: CASSPNPETQYF.

As concerns this clonotype: It may be a read error: a sequence one base away is much more abundant. The V and J genes are TRBV20-1 and TRBJ2-3; D may match TRBD1 or TRBD2 (7 bases each). CDR1 DFQATT and CDR2 SNEGSKA come from the germline V gene (reference sequence). With 6 bases removed from V and 5 bases from J, the gap between germline ends came to 21 bases. The CDR3 totals 15 residues. In nucleotides, the CDR3 is TGCAGTGCCGAAAAGAGACAGGGCGGGGGAGATACGCAGTATTTT. Residues: CSAEKRQGGGDTQYF.

J is TRBJ1-6 and V is TRBV6-5; the D gene is possibly TRBD1 (6 bases). CDR3 length: 17 residues. V shed 4 bases and J shed 3 bases, with 16 bases lying between them. Germline CDR1 reads MNHEY; CDR2 reads SVGAGI. For the CDR3, the DNA is TGTGCCAGCAGTTTCCAATATAGACAGGACTATAATTCACCCCTCCACTTT. The encoded protein is CASSFQYRQDYNSPLHF.

The CDR3 spells CASKLPPQETQYF. DNA for the CDR3: TGTGCCAGCAAACTACCCCCTCAAGAGACCCAGTACTTC. The chain is built from TRBV7-9 and TRBJ2-5; D gene ambiguous. The CDR3 sequence is 13 residues long. Trimming shortened V by 7 bases and J by 2 bases, and 11 bases separated the two germline ends. Germline values: CDR1 SEHNR, CDR2 FQNEAQ (reference sequence).

The chain is built from TRBV7-2 and TRBJ1-2, with no clear D. The CDR3 runs to 15 residues. V shed 5 bases and J shed 4 bases, with 17 bases lying between them. In germline, CDR1 is SGHTA, CDR2 FQGNSA. The CDR3 DNA is TGTGCCAGCAGCCCATCCCCCCAACAGATCTATGGCTACACCTTC. Encoded protein: CASSPSPQQIYGYTF.

This clonotype was counted only a few times. The chain recombines TRBV16 with TRBJ1-2, with D hard to call. This CDR3 comprises 14 residues. V was trimmed by 0 bases and J by 6 bases, leaving 11 bases between them. Per the germline V gene, CDR1 is KGHSY and CDR2 is FQNENV. The CDR3 here is CASSQSTEAHGYTF. The CDR3 DNA sequence: TGTGCCAGCAGCCAATCGACGGAGGCCCATGGCTACACCTTC.

This clonotype has a single count. An end of the junction does not agree with germline; a read error may underlie this. This chain connects TRBV9 to TRBJ1-1, with a tentative D call TRBD1 (5 bases). The CDR3 is made up of 16 amino acids. The germline gives CDR1 SGDLS, CDR2 YYNGEE. Here the CDR3 DNA reads TGTGCCAACAGCCCGCAGGTCGGGGGAGTCGGCACTGAAGCTTTCTTT. Protein product: CANSPQVGGVGTEAFF.

This chain links TRBV20-1 with TRBJ2-3; the match to TRBD2 covers 9 bases. The CDR3 is 14 residues long. V was pared by 5 bases and J by 3 bases, with 6 bases of the junction left unmatched. Germline V gives CDR1 DFQATT, CDR2 SNEGSKA (reference sequence). The CDR3: CSARASGVTDTQYF. The DNA for the CDR3 is TGCAGTGCTCGGGCTAGCGGGGTAACAGATACGCAGTATTTT.

This sequence joins TRBV20-1 and TRBJ2-4; 15 nucleotides align to TRBD2. With the DNA end fitting TRBJ2-7 better, the J assignment may be wrong. The CDR3 runs 14 residues. The germline V gene encodes CDR1 DFQATT and CDR2 SNEGSKA (reference sequence). Here the CDR3 DNA reads TGCAGTGTGAGGGGACTAGCGGGGGGAACCGAGCAGTACTTC. Protein sequence: CSVRGLAGGTEQYF.

The chain carries TRBV12-5 and TRBJ2-7; 10 nucleotides agree with TRBD2. This CDR3 has 16 residues. Unmatched junction bases numbered 6, after V lost 1 base and J lost 3 bases. Germline assignment: CDR1 LGHNT and CDR2 FRNRAP. The CDR3 reads CASGLGTSGSDYEQYF. CDR3 DNA: TGTGCTAGTGGTTTGGGGACTAGCGGATCAGACTACGAGCAGTACTTC.

This clonotype appeared a few times. J is TRBJ2-5 and V is TRBV5-6; no definite D call. From germline, CDR1 is SGHDT and CDR2 YYEEEE. The ends were cut back, 5 bases at V and 11 bases at J, with 16 bases in the middle. The CDR3 extends over 12 amino acids. CDR3: CASRFGWNEQYF. Here the CDR3 DNA reads TGTGCCAGCAGGTTCGGGTGGAATGAGCAGTACTTC.

This rearrangement joins TRBV28 to TRBJ2-3; possible D gene TRBD1, 5 bases. V was trimmed by 6 bases and J by 2 bases, leaving 18 bases between them. Germline-derived CDR1 and CDR2 are MDHEN and SYDVKM. The CDR3 consists of 16 residues. The CDR3 spells CASRRIQVLPTDTQYF. The CDR3 region has the DNA TGTGCCAGCAGAAGAATACAGGTTCTCCCCACAGATACGCAGTATTTT.

This chain joins TRBV2 and TRBJ1-5; possible D gene TRBD1, 5 bases. Germline loops: CDR1 SNHLY, CDR2 FYNNEI. CDR3 length: 15 amino acids. Trimming cost V 11 bases and J 2 bases, with 19 bases left between them. In DNA form, the CDR3 reads TGTGCCGGGAGGGCCGGGACGCCGGGCAATCAGCCCCAGCATTTT. This translates into CAGRAGTPGNQPQHF.

The gene calls are TRBV11-3 and TRBJ2-5, with no clear D. The germline V gene has CDR1 SGHNT and CDR2 YENEEA. This CDR3 spans 12 amino acids. Trimming cost V 3 bases and J 5 bases, with 7 bases left between them. This CDR3 is CASSFQTETQYF. For the CDR3, the DNA is TGTGCCAGCAGCTTCCAGACTGAGACCCAGTACTTC.

The V gene is TRBV29-1, the J gene TRBJ2-3; TRBD1 or TRBD2 may be the D gene (5 bases each). Germline lookup yields CDR1 SQVTM and CDR2 ANQGSEA. The CDR3 loop spans 16 amino acids. V lost 6 bases and J 1 base, leaving 20 bases between the germline ends. The CDR3 DNA is TGCAGCGTCGCCGGGACCCACGACGGTGGCACAGATACGCAGTATTTT. Translated, it gives CSVAGTHDGGTDTQYF.

The chain recombines TRBV7-3 with TRBJ2-5, with D perhaps TRBD1 (6 bases). The DNA matches TRBJ2-7 better at its end, which makes the J call doubtful. The CDR3 totals 15 residues. Per the germline V gene, CDR1 is SGHTA and CDR2 is FQGTGA. The CDR3 DNA sequence: TGTGCCAGCAGCTCAGGACAGCTCCTATCCGACGAGCAGTACTTC. This translates into CASSSGQLLSDEQYF.

The V call is TRBV7-2, the J call TRBJ1-1; D is unclear. The CDR3 sequence is 15 residues long. Trimming cost V 1 base and J 3 bases, with 12 bases left between them. The germline CDR1 and CDR2 sequences are SGHTA and FQGNSA. CDR3 protein: CASSLEPAHHTEAFF. The CDR3 nucleotides read TGTGCCAGCAGCTTAGAACCGGCACACCACACTGAAGCTTTCTTT.